This TCR beta chain was documented in a study of tumor-infiltrating lymphocytes in primary liver carcinoma. Starting from about 0.5 ug of total RNA, TCR beta cDNA was produced with a primer in the constant region. Researchers made the TCR beta libraries by running three nested multiplex PCR rounds with slightly modified ARM-PCR. Amplification in the first two PCR rounds was performed using TRBV1-TRBV30 forward primers and a C-beta reverse primer for around 9 cycles each. TCRdb reprocessed the multiplex PCR reads with MiXCR, giving one entry per CDR3 protein. Here the sample spans 300,000 to 350,000 distinct CDR3 sequences, roughly three fifths being singletons. The researchers obtained blood RNA from unsorted whole blood and also extracted germline DNA. From germline, CDR1 is MNHEY and CDR2 SVGEGT. The CDR3 sequence is 13 residues long. V lost 5 bases and J 7 bases, leaving 12 bases between the germline ends.

In its sample, this clonotype was seen many times. What it recognizes is unknown. Overall study results and limits: Tumors and blood were compared for top-250-clone fraction, and tumors had the significantly higher value (p = 0.039). For tumor-adjacent and tumor-blood pairs, overlap was less than that seen for tumor region pairs.

The genes are TRBV6-2 or TRBV6-3 and TRBJ2-1; D call uncertain. The receptor's source is a woman aged 25 to 39 with primary liver carcinoma and hepatitis B virus infection. Sequenced input: peripheral blood. The CDR3 DNA reads as TGTGCCAGCAGTCCGGCTATGGGGAATGAGCAGTTCTTC. It translates to CASSPAMGNEQFF.